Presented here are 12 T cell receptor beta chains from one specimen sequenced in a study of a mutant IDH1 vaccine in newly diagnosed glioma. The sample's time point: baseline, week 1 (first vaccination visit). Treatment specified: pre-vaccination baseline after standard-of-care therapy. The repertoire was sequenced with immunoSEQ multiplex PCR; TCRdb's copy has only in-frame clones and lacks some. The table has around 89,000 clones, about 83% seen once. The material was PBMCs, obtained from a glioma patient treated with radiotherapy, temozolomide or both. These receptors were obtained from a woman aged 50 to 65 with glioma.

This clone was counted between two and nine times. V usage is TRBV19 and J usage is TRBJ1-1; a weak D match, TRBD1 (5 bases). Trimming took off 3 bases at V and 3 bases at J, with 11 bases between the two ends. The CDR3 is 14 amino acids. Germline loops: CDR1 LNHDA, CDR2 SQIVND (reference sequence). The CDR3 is CASSIQGGDTEAFF. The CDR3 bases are TGTGCCAGTAGTATCCAGGGAGGCGACACTGAAGCTTTCTTT.

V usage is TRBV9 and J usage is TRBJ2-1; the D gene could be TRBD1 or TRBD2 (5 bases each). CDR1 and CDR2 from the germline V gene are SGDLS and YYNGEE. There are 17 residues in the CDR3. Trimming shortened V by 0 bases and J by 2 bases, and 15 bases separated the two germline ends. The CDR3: CASSVGGGRAAYNEQFF. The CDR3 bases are TGTGCCAGCAGCGTAGGAGGAGGCAGGGCAGCCTACAATGAGCAGTTCTTC.

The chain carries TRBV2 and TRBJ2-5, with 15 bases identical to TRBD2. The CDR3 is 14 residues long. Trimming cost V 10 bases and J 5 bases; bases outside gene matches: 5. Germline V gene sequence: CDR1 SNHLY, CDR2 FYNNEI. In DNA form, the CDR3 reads TGTGCCACCCGGACTAGCGGGGGGGCCGAGACCCAGTACTTC. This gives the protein CATRTSGGAETQYF.

The CDR3 reads CASSETGESTDTQYF. CDR3 DNA sequence: TGTGCCAGCAGCGAAACGGGGGAGAGCACAGATACGCAGTATTTT. J is TRBJ2-3 and V is TRBV6-4; possibly TRBD2 for D (6 bases). The CDR3 runs 15 residues. Trimming left V 6 bases short and J 0 bases short, with 13 bases between. Per germline, CDR1 MRHNA and CDR2 SNTAGT.

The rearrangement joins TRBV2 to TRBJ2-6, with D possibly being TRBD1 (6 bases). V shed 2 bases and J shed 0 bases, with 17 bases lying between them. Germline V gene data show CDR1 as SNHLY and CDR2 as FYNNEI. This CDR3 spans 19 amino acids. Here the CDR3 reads CASSEFRGDIYSGANVLTF. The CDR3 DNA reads TGTGCCAGCAGTGAATTTCGTGGGGACATTTACTCTGGGGCCAACGTCCTGACTTTC.

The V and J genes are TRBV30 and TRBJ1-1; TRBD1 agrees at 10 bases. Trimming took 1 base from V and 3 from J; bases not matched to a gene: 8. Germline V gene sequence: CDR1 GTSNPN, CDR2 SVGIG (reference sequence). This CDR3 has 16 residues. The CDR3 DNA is TGTGCCTGGAGTGGACAGGGGGCCTTTAGGGACACTGAAGCTTTCTTT. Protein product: CAWSGQGAFRDTEAFF.

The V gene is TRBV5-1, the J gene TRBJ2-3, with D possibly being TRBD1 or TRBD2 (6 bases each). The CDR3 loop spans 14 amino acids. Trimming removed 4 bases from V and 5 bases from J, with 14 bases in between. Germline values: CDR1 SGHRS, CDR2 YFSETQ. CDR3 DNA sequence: TGCGCCAGCAGCAGGGGGGCGACCGAAGATACGCAGTATTTT. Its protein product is CASSRGATEDTQYF. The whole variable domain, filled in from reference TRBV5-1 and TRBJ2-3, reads KAGVTQTPRYLIKTRGQQVTLSCSPISGHRSVSWYQQTPGQGLQFLFEYFSETQRNKGNFPGRFSGRQFSNSRSEMNVSTLELGDSALYLCASSRGATEDTQYFGPGTRLTVL.

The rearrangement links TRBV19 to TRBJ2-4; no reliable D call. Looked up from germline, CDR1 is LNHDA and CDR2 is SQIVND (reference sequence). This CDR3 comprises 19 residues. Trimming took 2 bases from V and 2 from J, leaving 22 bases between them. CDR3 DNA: TGTGCCAGTAGTATAATCGCAGGTGGCGGTGTGTATACCAAAAACATTCAGTACTTC. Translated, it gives CASSIIAGGGVYTKNIQYF.

CDR3 sequence reads: CASSPGEMGYEQYF. Here the CDR3 DNA reads TGCGCCAGCAGCCCGGGGGAAATGGGATACGAGCAGTACTTC. This chain uses TRBV4-1 with TRBJ2-7; tentative D call: TRBD2 (6 bases). CDR3 length: 14 residues. The germline gives CDR1 MGHRA, CDR2 YSYEKL. V was shortened by 4 bases and J by 4 bases, with 14 bases between the two germline ends.

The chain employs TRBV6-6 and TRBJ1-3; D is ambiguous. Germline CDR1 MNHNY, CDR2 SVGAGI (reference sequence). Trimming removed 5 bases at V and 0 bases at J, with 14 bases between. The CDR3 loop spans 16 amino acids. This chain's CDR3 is CASSPGRSLSGNTIYF. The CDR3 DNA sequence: TGTGCCAGCAGTCCAGGACGTAGCCTCTCTGGAAACACCATATATTTT.

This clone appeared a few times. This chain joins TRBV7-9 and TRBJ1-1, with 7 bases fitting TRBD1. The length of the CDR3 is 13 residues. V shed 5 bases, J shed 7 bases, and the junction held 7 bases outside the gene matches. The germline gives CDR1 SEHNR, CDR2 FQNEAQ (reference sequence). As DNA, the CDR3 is TGTGCCAGCAGCCCAGGGGGGACCTTTGAAGCTTTCTTT. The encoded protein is CASSPGGTFEAFF.

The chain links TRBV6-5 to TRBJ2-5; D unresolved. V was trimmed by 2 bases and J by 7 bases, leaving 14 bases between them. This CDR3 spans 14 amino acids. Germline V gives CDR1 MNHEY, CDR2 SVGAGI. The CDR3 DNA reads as TGTGCCAGCAGTTACGACGCCACCGCCGGGACCCAGTACTTC. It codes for CASSYDATAGTQYF.